This T cell receptor beta chain is from a study of T cells in localized non-small cell lung cancer. Points from the study as a whole: Adjacent lung was found to contain a median about 55 of the top 100 tumor clones. Analysis by sequencing included only one tumor region, so heterogeneity remains possible.

Turning to this clone: Its target is unknown.

Unmatched junction bases numbered 4, after V lost 2 bases and J lost 4 bases. CDR1 is ENHRY and CDR2 is SYGVKD in the germline V gene. The CDR3 loop spans 14 amino acids. Some clones are missing from TCRdb's copy, which holds only in-frame ones; the method was immunoSEQ multiplex PCR. The sample carries about 59,000 clones, roughly 90% recorded once. The chain carries TRBV10-3 and TRBJ1-1, with 7 bases aligning to TRBD1. This material consisted of peripheral blood, taken before any cancer treatment. The clonotype was recovered from a woman aged 40-69 years with stage I lung adenocarcinoma. The CDR3: CAISELAGGTEAFF. CDR3 DNA: TGTGCCATCAGTGAGCTCGCAGGGGGCACTGAAGCTTTCTTT.